A selection of T cell receptor beta chains follows, all from one sample in a study of graft-versus-host responses after intestinal transplantation. Sequencing was performed with immunoSEQ multiplex PCR; in TCRdb, only in-frame clones are kept and a portion is missing. The sample holds some 130,000 clones, approximately 92% seen once. The antigens of these receptors remain unknown. The starting material was unstimulated CD4+ T cells sorted from spleen or lymph node cells, obtained before intestinal transplant. Every receptor here comes from a human donor who received an intestinal transplant. Both conserved end residues are part of each CDR3. D genes are given only for firm matches. A row's size may be missing; if present it is once, few, many or a size class.

TRBV5-4,.,TRBJ2-3,.,TGTGCCAGCAGCTTGAGTGGGGCCCCAGATACGCAGTATTTT,CASSLSGAPDTQYF
TRBV7-9,.,TRBJ1-2,.,TGTGCCAGCAGCGGAGGGGGACTTGGCTACACCTTC,CASSGGGLGYTF
TRBV5-1,.,TRBJ2-3,.,TGCGCCAGCAGCCCTTTTGGGGATACAGATACGCAGTATTTT,CASSPFGDTDTQYF
TRBV30,.,TRBJ2-7,.,TGTGCCTGGAGTGAAAGTGGGCGTTTGGGAGAGCAGTACTTC,CAWSESGRLGEQYF
TRBV7-6,.,TRBJ2-1,.,TGTGCCAGCAGCTTAGGCGGGGGCGCTTACAATGAGCAGTTCTTC,CASSLGGGAYNEQFF
TRBV7-9,.,TRBJ1-2,TRBD1,TGTGCCAGCAGCTTAGTGGCAGGGGGTGATGGCTACACCTTC,CASSLVAGGDGYTF
TRBV6-1,.,TRBJ2-7,.,TGTGCCAGCAGCGTAATCCTAAGCTCCTACGAGCAGTACTTC,CASSVILSSYEQYF
TRBV11-2,.,TRBJ2-2,.,TGTGCCAGCAGCTTAGATACCGGGGAGCTGTTTTTT,CASSLDTGELFF
TRBV9,.,TRBJ1-3,.,TGTGCCAGCACCGCGACCCGCTCTGGAAACACCATATATTTT,CASTATRSGNTIYF
TRBV9,once,TRBJ2-1,.,TGTGCCAGCAGCGCTCGAACTAGCAAGAATGAGCAGTTCTTC,CASSARTSKNEQFF
TRBV30,.,TRBJ2-7,.,TGTGCCTGGGCCGGGCTACCGGGGCAATACGAGCAGTACTTC,CAWAGLPGQYEQYF
TRBV6-5,once,TRBJ2-7,.,TGTGCCAGCAGTTACAGGGTGGGACCCTACGAGCAGTACTTC,CASSYRVGPYEQYF
TRBV19,.,TRBJ1-1,.,TGTGCCAGTTTGGAAGGCTTGAACACTGAAGCTTTCTTT,CASLEGLNTEAFF
TRBV19,few,TRBJ1-5,.,TGTGCCAGTAGTATGCCAAATCAGCCCCAGCATTTT,CASSMPNQPQHF
TRBV4-2,.,TRBJ1-1,.,TGTGCCAGCAGCCGGTCGGACACGAAAAACACTGAAGCTTTCTTT,CASSRSDTKNTEAFF
TRBV15,.,TRBJ2-1,TRBD1,TGTGCCACCAGCCCTGGACAGGGATCCTACAATGAGCAGTTCTTC,CATSPGQGSYNEQFF
TRBV21-1,.,TRBJ2-7,.,TGTGCCAGCAGCAAACCCGAGGGGGCACACGAGCAGTACTTC,CASSKPEGAHEQYF
TRBV9,.,TRBJ2-1,.,TGTGCCAGCAGCGTAGCTCTCGGTTTGAATGAGCAGTTCTTC,CASSVALGLNEQFF
TRBV7-9,.,TRBJ1-3,TRBD1,TGTGCCAGCAGCTATCGACAGGGGGAAAGAAACACCATATATTTT,CASSYRQGERNTIYF
TRBV10-3,few,TRBJ2-7,TRBD2,TGTGCCATCAGTGGCTCCGGGACTAGCATCCACGAGCAGTACTTC,CAISGSGTSIHEQYF
TRBV5-1,.,TRBJ2-7,.,TGCGCCAGCGCCCGTACCGAGCGGAGCTCCTACGAGCAGTACTTC,CASARTERSSYEQYF
TRBV6-1,.,TRBJ1-5,.,TGTGCCAGCAATCAGGGTTTGGGCAATCAGCCCCAGCATTTT,CASNQGLGNQPQHF
TRBV7-9,.,TRBJ1-1,TRBD1,TGTGCCAGCAGCCTAATCAAAATAAGGACAGGCTTGAACACTGAAGCTTTCTTT,CASSLIKIRTGLNTEAFF
TRBV6-1,.,TRBJ2-1,.,TGTGCCAGCTCCACGGGCTACAATGAGCAGTTCTTC,CASSTGYNEQFF
TRBV2,.,TRBJ2-2,TRBD1,TGTGCCGCGCAACGGACAGGGGTGACCGGGGAGCTGTTTTTT,CAAQRTGVTGELFF
TRBV30,.,TRBJ1-2,.,TGTGCCTGGATGGGGACGGCGCCCTATGGCTACACCTTC,CAWMGTAPYGYTF
TRBV27,.,TRBJ2-7,.,TGTGCCAGCAGCCGTGGACACACAAGACTATCTTCCTACGAGCAGTACTTC,CASSRGHTRLSSYEQYF
TRBV4-1,.,TRBJ2-1,TRBD2,TGCGCCAGCAGCCAAGGTCGCGGGGGGGTTGATGAGCAGTTCTTC,CASSQGRGGVDEQFF
TRBV2,.,TRBJ1-4,.,TGTGCCAGCAGTGGGTCTAATGAAAAACTGTTTTTT,CASSGSNEKLFF
TRBV7-7,.,TRBJ2-1,.,TGTGCCAGCAGCCAAGAGTGGGGGGCCGGCAATGAGCAGTTCTTC,CASSQEWGAGNEQFF
TRBV5-1,.,TRBJ2-1,TRBD1,TGCGCCAGCAGCTTGGGGCCAGGGGGTAGCGATGAGCAGTTCTTC,CASSLGPGGSDEQFF
TRBV6-1,.,TRBJ1-4,.,TGTGCCACCTTCGCGACGACTAATGAAAAACTGTTTTTT,CATFATTNEKLFF
TRBV7-8,.,TRBJ1-2,.,TGTGCCAGCAGCTCAGCCCGAGGGCCCAATGGCTACACCTTC,CASSSARGPNGYTF
TRBV5-6,.,TRBJ2-4,.,TGTGCCAGCAGCTTGGCCGGGGGTGTGGTACAGAACATTCAGTACTTC,CASSLAGGVVQNIQYF
TRBV10-3,.,TRBJ1-1,.,TGTGCCATCAGTACCGGGACAGAAGCTTTCTTT,CAISTGTEAFF